This paragraph covers one TCR beta chain sequence. Its specific antigen is unknown. One base away there is no much larger clone; base qualities are not given. The library was produced with the immunoSEQ multiplex PCR assay. Rearranged TCR beta chain sequences were amplified with the hsTCRB Kit following the manufacturer's protocol. Sequencing of TCRB libraries was carried out on an Illumina MiSeq. In the original analysis: The kit vendor's proprietary platform handled demultiplexing, trimming and gene mapping. This is the immuneACCESS table as TCRdb keeps it, with only in-frame sequences that have V and J called. A part of the clones is gone; compared with another copy, unresolved V genes explain less than half, and the rest is unexplained. V, J and clone size are taken as reported in that table, and D and trimming were inferred from the DNA itself. This sample has 60,000 to 85,000 clones in its table, and approximately 85% of those were observed once. Roughly 0.78% of the sample lies in the top ten.

This specimen belongs to a study of a mutant IDH1 vaccine in newly diagnosed glioma (dated by TCRdb to about 2021). About the investigation overall: Patients were given eight vaccinations, in weeks 1, 3, 5, 7, 11, 15, 19 and 23, which matched visits V03 through V10. In the chemotherapy-containing groups, vaccination started alongside temozolomide cycles, whereas in patients who had radiotherapy alone it started 4-6 weeks after radiotherapy. The roughly 35 treated patients were roughly 62% male and roughly 40% female, with a mean age of roughly 42 years. Before enrollment, most patients had been given radiochemotherapy with temozolomide as standard therapy, while the rest had received either radiotherapy alone or temozolomide alone. Peripheral blood was drawn at six visits: V03 (baseline), V05, V07, V10, V12 and V13. For exploratory analyses, longitudinal TCRB deep sequencing was carried out in around 26 treated patients wherever samples were available.

The intended sense of this specimen's time point label: week 23, last vaccination. Each vaccine dose was 300 ug of a 20-mer mutant IDH1 peptide in Montanide, given subcutaneously with topical imiquimod. All donors had newly diagnosed IDH1-mutant astrocytomas of WHO grade 3 or 4 that showed loss of nuclear ATRX. The samples were drawn from NOA16, a multicentre, single-arm, open-label phase I trial in Germany that tested a mutant IDH1 peptide vaccine in humans for the first time. Genomic DNA for TCRB sequencing was isolated from EDTA blood with the DNeasy Blood and Tissue Kit. Study-wide conclusions, independent of this receptor: Across multiple MHC alleles, vaccine-induced immune responses were seen in around 94% of patients. According to the authors, sample limitations meant that analyses of patient blood samples could not be reproduced. Selection of PBMC samples for TCRB deep sequencing was based on availability. Changes in the top peripheral T cell clonotypes picked up by TCRB sequencing did not appear to be linked to pseudoprogression.

The sequencing here drew on PBMCs, taken from a glioma patient whose treatment included an IDH1 peptide vaccine. The clonotype comes from a woman aged 45-65 years with glioma.

The CDR3 region reads CASSLSSGTGTYEQYF. The bases read TGTGCCAGCAGTCTTAGTTCCGGGACGGGGACCTACGAGCAGTACTTC. The rearrangement combines TRBV27 with TRBJ2-7; the D gene could be either TRBD1 or TRBD2, each agreeing at 5 bases. Inclusive of the bounding cysteine and phenylalanine, the CDR3 is 16 residues long. Only the CDR3 DNA is retained, 48 bases long and in frame from the first base. The V and J ends are trimmed by 5 bases and 2 bases, leaving 19 bases between them. The CDR1 and CDR2 encoded by the germline V gene (reference sequence) are MNHEY and SMNVEV.